The present TCR beta chain was sequenced within a study of cytomegalovirus exposure and HLA in healthy donors. Study results and caveats: Serostatus for CMV was the only available immune exposure information. The study designated roughly 150 TCR beta chains cytomegalovirus-associated.

Amplification used 60 Vbeta primers and 13 Jbeta primers. Method: immunoSEQ multiplex PCR; TCRdb's copy keeps in-frame clones and lacks some. The table has about 160,000 clones, 84% seen once. In germline, CDR1 is SGHRS, CDR2 YFSETQ. This CDR3 is built from 11 residues. V was pared by 3 bases and J by 8 bases, with 1 base of the junction left unmatched. Of note for this clone: Its antigen is not known.

The clonotype comes from a man under 40 in good health and CMV-seronegative. The gene calls are TRBV5-1 and TRBJ1-1; 7 bases map to TRBD1. Sequenced material: PBMCs. DNA for the CDR3: TGCGCCAGCAGCTCGGGACAGGAAGCTTTCTTT. Translation gives CASSSGQEAFF.